What follows are 9 T cell receptor beta chains derived from one specimen sequenced in a study of T cells in Graves' hyperthyroidism and ophthalmopathy. From RNA transcripts, TCR beta CDR3 regions were amplified. Initially, a first-round RT-PCR of the TCR CDR3 employed the HTBI primer set. Each CDR3 protein is one row after TCRdb ran MiXCR on the multiplex PCR reads. The sample consists of about 560,000 distinct CDR3 sequences, roughly 17% of them appearing once. The sample was blood. These receptors all stem from a woman under 30 with Graves' hyperthyroidism.

In this sample, this clonotype turned up a few times. The rearrangement links TRBV20-1 to TRBJ2-3; D gene unclear. V was clipped by 5 bases and J by 3 bases, with 21 bases between them. The CDR3 has 16 residues. Germline loops: CDR1 DFQATT, CDR2 SNEGSKA (reference sequence). The CDR3 is CSASSMRLLPTDTQYF. The CDR3 nucleotides read TGCAGTGCTTCTTCTATGCGACTCTTACCTACAGATACGCAGTATTTT.

This clonotype has just a few counts. The chain recombines TRBV27 with TRBJ2-5; weak D call: TRBD1 (6 bases). CDR1 and CDR2 from the germline V gene are MNHEY and SMNVEV (reference sequence). V gave up 7 bases and J gave up 13 bases, with 22 bases separating them. CDR3 length: 13 residues. This chain's CDR3 is CASTNSPGQAWYF. The CDR3 coding sequence is TGTGCCAGCACCAACTCGCCGGGACAAGCGTGGTACTTC.

This clonotype was detected many times. The V gene is TRBV24-1, the J gene TRBJ2-1; tentative D call: TRBD2 (5 bases). This CDR3 is built from 15 residues. CDR1 and CDR2 (germline): KGHDR, SFDVKD. The V gene lost 2 bases and the J gene lost 2 bases, with 9 bases spanning the gap. CDR3 amino acids: CATSDSRVPYNEQFF. The CDR3 nucleotides read TGTGCCACCAGTGATTCGCGGGTCCCCTACAATGAGCAGTTCTTC.

This clonotype came up many times. CDR3: CASSTDDPTSSGYTF. The CDR3 DNA sequence: TGCGCCAGCAGCACGGACGATCCCACCTCTAGTGGCTACACCTTC. This chain uses TRBV5-1 with TRBJ1-2, with D hard to call. This CDR3 is 15 amino acids long. Deletions cut 4 bases from V and 7 bases from J, with 20 bases between. CDR1 is SGHRS, CDR2 YFSETQ, per germline.

This clonotype was recorded a few times. The rearrangement uses TRBV29-1 and TRBJ1-1; D uncertain. Germline CDR1 and CDR2: SQVTM and ANQGSEA. This CDR3 is 14 amino acids long. Trimming stripped 1 base from V and 0 bases from J, with 9 bases between. The CDR3 is CSVEVAGLNTEAFF. The CDR3 nucleotides are TGCAGCGTTGAAGTGGCAGGACTGAACACTGAAGCTTTCTTT.

The rearrangement links TRBV27 to TRBJ2-7; the D gene is possibly TRBD2 (5 bases). V dropped 6 bases and J dropped 4 bases, with 22 bases sitting between them. The CDR3 totals 16 residues. Germline V gives CDR1 MNHEY, CDR2 SMNVEV (reference sequence). The CDR3 nucleotides read TGTGCCAGCAGCCTCACCGGGGTTCGGGGTTGGTACGAGCAGTACTTC. Translated, it gives CASSLTGVRGWYEQYF.

This clonotype was observed many times. This chain links TRBV28 with TRBJ2-5, with TRBD2 identical over 8 bases. V lost 5 bases, J lost 4 bases, and 12 bases stayed unmatched. The CDR3 runs to 16 residues. CDR1 is MDHEN and CDR2 is SYDVKM in the germline V gene. The CDR3 reads CASSHQPGLALETQYF. The CDR3 nucleotides are TGTGCCAGCAGTCATCAACCCGGACTAGCTCTAGAGACCCAGTACTTC.

The V gene is TRBV9, the J gene TRBJ2-5, with D perhaps matching TRBD2 (6 bases). V dropped 4 bases and J dropped 4 bases, with 14 bases sitting between them. This CDR3 comprises 14 residues. Germline CDR1 SGDLS, CDR2 YYNGEE. CDR3 sequence reads: CASSPPTSVETQYF. The CDR3 bases are TGTGCCAGCAGCCCCCCGACTAGTGTAGAGACCCAGTACTTC.

This sequence joins TRBV28 and TRBJ1-2, with no clear D. CDR1 is MDHEN and CDR2 is SYDVKM in the germline V gene. V lost 3 bases and J lost 2, with 7 bases in between. The CDR3 is made up of 13 amino acids. CDR3 in amino acids: CASSLHGNYGYTF. As DNA, the CDR3 is TGTGCCAGCAGTTTGCACGGGAACTATGGCTACACCTTC.